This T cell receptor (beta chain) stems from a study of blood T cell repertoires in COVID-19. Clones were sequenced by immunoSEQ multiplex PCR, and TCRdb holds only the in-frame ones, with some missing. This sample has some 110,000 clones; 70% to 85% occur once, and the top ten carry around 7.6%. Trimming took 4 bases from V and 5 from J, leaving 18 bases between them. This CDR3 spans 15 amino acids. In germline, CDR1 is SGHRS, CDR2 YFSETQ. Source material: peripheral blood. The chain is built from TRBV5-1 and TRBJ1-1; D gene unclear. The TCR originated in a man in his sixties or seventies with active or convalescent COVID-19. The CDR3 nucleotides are TGCGCCAGCAGCCGTGACGCAGGCGCAAAGACTGAAGCTTTCTTT. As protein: CASSRDAGAKTEAFF.